This T cell receptor (beta chain) was observed in a study of OX40 agonist ivuxolimab in advanced cancers. Study-level background: Mean age approximately 59 years, range roughly 23 to 79; 82.7% male. One hepatocellular carcinoma and a couple of cutaneous melanoma patients partially responded. Broader study findings: CD8+ T cells were the subset that, on average, had more expanded clones than CD4+.

Measured with immunoSEQ multiplex PCR; TCRdb has only the in-frame clones, and not every one. This sample carries tens of thousands of clones, 80% of them seen once, and the ten largest clones take less than 25%. A remark on this clone: The target antigen is unknown.

The CDR3 has 11 residues. Germline V gene lookup returns CDR1 MNHNS and CDR2 SASEGT. The germline V and J ends were trimmed by 6 bases and 9 bases, with 11 bases remaining between them. The clonotype comes from an adult with an advanced solid tumor such as melanoma, head and neck, liver or kidney cancer. This sample comprised CD4+ or CD8+ T cells sorted from blood, obtained in a trial of the OX40 agonist ivuxolimab. The chain has TRBV6-1 and TRBJ2-5; D remains unclear. This CDR3 reads CASSPDTPQYF. The CDR3 DNA sequence: TGTGCCAGCAGCCCCGACACCCCCCAGTACTTC.